This T cell receptor (delta chain) was captured by sequencing in a study of DNA immune sequencing with unique molecular identifiers (dated by TCRdb to between 2020 and 2021). In the study overall: Using immunomagnetic cell separation, gammadelta T cells were enriched from buffy coats, and the genomic DNA of these cells was sequenced. Fluorescence-activated cell sorting was used to enrich gammadelta T cells from PBMC of some ten healthy individuals. For the enriched versus non-enriched comparison, about 100 ng enriched gammadelta T-cell DNA and about 1 ug non-enriched PBMC DNA were sequenced. The study developed and validated an ultrasensitive DNA-based TRD repertoire sequencing method using PCR-introduced unique molecular identifiers. The method was checked using synthetic reference molecules and blood samples from healthy people. Donors were healthy individuals, with under eleven donors profiled from sorted peripheral blood gammadelta T cells. General conclusions and limits of the study: Healthy donors differed in TRD repertoire diversity, and several donors were highly oligoclonal, meaning the top 5 clonotypes made up more than half of productive molecules. Novel TRD sequences not targeted by the primers cannot be detected by the primer-based approach.

The library relied on multiplex PCR. A 32-plex assay, with primers for all 8 TRDV and 4 TRDJ genes spanning the CDR3, was used to amplify the genomic DNA. During approximately 3 cycles of barcoding PCR, a 12-nucleotide UMI was attached, and a second PCR using Illumina adapter primers followed. AMPure XP beads were used to purify the libraries, whose quality was checked on a Fragment Analyzer using the HS NGS Fragment kit. Sequencing was run on an Illumina MiniSeq mid-output kit with about 21% PhiX and 150 cycles of paired-end reads. The study's own analysis went as follows. MIGEC version 1.2.9 was used to process reads, grouping reads by UMI and building error-corrected consensus sequences. Post-processing used modified VDJtools version 1.2.1 scripts and the tcR R package. Clonotypes were called again by TCRdb from the public reads via CATT, and duplicate nucleotide sequences were then merged into one entry. TCRdb, not the original authors, processed these V and J calls. Within this sample are several thousand delta-chain clones, with roughly 10% of them counted one time only. The top ten clones comprise approximately 53% of the sample.

As to this clone: Its antigen has not been determined. The TCRdb protein, from a much larger clone, departs from this DNA's translation at residue 8, likely by read error; the protein shown derives from the DNA.

The sequence came from a human donor in good health. The sequenced sample was gamma-delta T cells enriched from blood buffy coat, or unenriched PBMCs (not recorded which).

The sequenced DNA is TGTGCCTTTGGCCTCTCGGTACATCCTGGGACTGGGGGAGAGTACACCGATAAACTCATCTTT. This codes for CAFGLSVHPGTGGEYTDKLIF. This chain is built from TRDV3 and TRDJ1, with TRDD3 identical over 9 junction bases. Ends trimmed: V by 2 bases, J by 0 bases; bases unmatched to a gene: 25. The CDR3 contains 21 residues, cysteine and phenylalanine counted. Only the CDR3 part of the read is kept: 63 bases, read in frame from the first base. CDR1 and CDR2 are read off the germline V gene (reference sequence) as TVYSNPD and GDNSRS.